The 30 T cell receptor beta chains below come from one sample, sequenced in a study of OX40 agonist ivuxolimab in advanced cancers. Library prep was done by the immunoSEQ multiplex PCR assay. Sourced from immuneACCESS, this table was stored by TCRdb with only in-frame sequences that have V and J called. A share of the clones is absent; for the studies checked, an unresolved V gene accounts for under half, and the remainder has no known explanation. Counted in this sample were 75,000 to 95,000 clones; around 90% of them appeared once. 2% to 2.5% of the sample belongs to the ten largest clones. The specimen comprised CD4+ or CD8+ T cells sorted from blood, sampled in a trial of the OX40 agonist ivuxolimab. Receptor source: an adult with an advanced solid tumor such as melanoma, head and neck, liver or kidney cancer.

The chain employs TRBV21-1 and TRBJ1-2; TRBD1 is taken as the D call from the table, unchecked against the DNA. TRBV21-1 is flagged as a pseudogene. The CDR3 spans 13 residues. CDR3 nucleotides: TGTGCCAGCAGCCATATTGGACAGTTTGGCTACACCTTC. Protein: CASSHIGQFGYTF.

V and J are TRBV5-1 and TRBJ2-5; TRBD2 matches at 7 bases. CDR1 is SGHRS and CDR2 is YFSETQ in the germline V gene. The CDR3 is 15 amino acids. Trimming removed 0 bases from V and 0 bases from J; junction bases left unmatched: 2. CDR3 protein: CASSLASGNQETQYF. DNA for the CDR3: TGCGCCAGCAGCTTGGCTAGCGGAAACCAAGAGACCCAGTACTTC.

The gene calls are TRBV28 and TRBJ1-3; no firm D call. This CDR3 region has 14 residues. Germline assignment: CDR1 MDHEN and CDR2 SYDVKM. V lost 7 bases, J lost 9 bases, and 19 bases lay in between. The CDR3 DNA follows: TGTGCCAGCACCTTTCGCGGCCGCGTAGGCACCATATATTTT. It encodes CASTFRGRVGTIYF.

The chain joins TRBV18 to TRBJ1-1; 9 bases align to TRBD1. J was trimmed by 7 bases and V by 5 bases; bases with no gene match: 8. The CDR3 is made up of 14 amino acids. Per germline, CDR1 KGHSH and CDR2 LQKENI. The CDR3 protein is CASSAKTGGNEAFF. In DNA, the CDR3 is TGTGCCAGCTCAGCCAAAACAGGGGGCAATGAAGCTTTCTTT.

J is TRBJ2-5 and V is TRBV9; D is unclear. CDR1 is SGDLS and CDR2 is YYNGEE in the germline V gene. V was shortened by 0 bases and J by 1 base, with 10 bases between the two germline ends. The CDR3 has 15 residues. The CDR3 DNA reads TGTGCCAGCAGCGTAGGTACCCTCGCCCAAGAGACCCAGTACTTC. The encoded protein is CASSVGTLAQETQYF.

The V and J genes are TRBV5-1 and TRBJ1-4; D is undetermined. The CDR3 length is 14 residues. Trimming cost V 5 bases and J 3 bases, with 11 bases left between them. Germline CDR1 reads SGHRS; CDR2 reads YFSETQ. Here the CDR3 reads CASREDVANEKLFF. CDR3 DNA: TGCGCCAGCAGGGAGGACGTGGCTAATGAAAAACTGTTTTTT.

The chain carries TRBV7-9 and TRBJ1-1; possibly TRBD1 for D (5 bases). Germline CDR1 and CDR2: SEHNR and FQNEAQ (reference sequence). With 1 base removed from V and 0 bases from J, the gap between germline ends came to 15 bases. The CDR3 contains 17 residues. CDR3 loop: CASSLGGYRNMNTEAFF. CDR3 nucleotide sequence: TGTGCCAGCAGCTTAGGAGGCTACAGGAACATGAACACTGAAGCTTTCTTT.

The rearrangement links TRBV29-1 to TRBJ2-1; D ambiguous. Deletions cut 0 bases from V and 9 bases from J, with 6 bases between. From germline, CDR1 is SQVTM and CDR2 ANQGSEA. This CDR3 has 11 amino acids. CDR3 nucleotide sequence: TGCAGCGTTGAAGATCCTGGTGAGCAGTTCTTC. Residues: CSVEDPGEQFF.

This sequence joins TRBV19 and TRBJ1-1, with D maybe TRBD1 (5 bases). The V gene's germline CDR1 is LNHDA and CDR2 SQIVND (reference sequence). V lost 4 bases and J lost 4, with 16 bases in between. The CDR3 is 15 residues long. In DNA, the CDR3 is TGTGCCAGTAGTACGACCAGCAGGGCGGGCACTGAAGCTTTCTTT. It codes for CASSTTSRAGTEAFF.

This clone was counted a single time. This chain links TRBV21-1 with TRBJ2-1; no DNA check was done on the table's D call, TRBD2. TRBV21-1 is an annotated pseudogene. CDR3 size: 17 residues. The CDR3: CASGNAGLAGIYNEQFF. Here the CDR3 DNA reads TGTGCCAGCGGGAACGCCGGACTAGCGGGGATTTACAATGAGCAGTTCTTC.

This chain connects TRBV5-4 to TRBJ2-3; the D is unclear. The CDR3 is made up of 12 amino acids. Germline V gene lookup returns CDR1 SGHNT and CDR2 YYREEE (reference sequence). The V end lost 0 bases, the J end lost 3 bases, and 2 bases lay between the germline ends. The CDR3 nucleotides read TGTGCCAGCAGCTTGGATACAGATACGCAGTATTTT. Its protein product is CASSLDTDTQYF. The entire variable domain, with the rest obtained from reference TRBV5-4 and TRBJ2-3, is as follows: ETGVTQSPTHLIKTRGQQVTLRCSSQSGHNTVSWYQQALGQGPQFIFQYYREEENGRGNFPPRFSGLQFPNYSSELNVNALELDDSALYLCASSLDTDTQYFGPGTRLTVL.

The V call is TRBV19, the J call TRBJ2-1; TRBD2 matches 11 bases. The CDR3 has 20 amino acids. Germline CDR1 reads LNHDA; CDR2 reads SQIVND (reference sequence). Germline trimming cut 6 bases from V and 6 bases from J; bases unmatched to any gene: 22. CDR3: CASSKRPLGASGRTGNEQFF. The CDR3 nucleotides are TGTGCCAGTAGCAAACGACCCCTGGGGGCTAGCGGGAGGACAGGCAATGAGCAGTTCTTC.

This chain connects TRBV5-1 to TRBJ2-1; the D call may be TRBD1 or TRBD2 (5 bases each). V shed 0 bases and J shed 7 bases, with 11 bases lying between them. Germline V gene lookup returns CDR1 SGHRS and CDR2 YFSETQ. The CDR3 length is 14 residues. In DNA form, the CDR3 reads TGCGCCAGCAGCTTGGCCCCGGGGCCGAATGAGCAGTTCTTC. It yields the protein CASSLAPGPNEQFF. The entire variable domain, with the rest obtained from reference TRBV5-1 and TRBJ2-1, is as follows: KAGVTQTPRYLIKTRGQQVTLSCSPISGHRSVSWYQQTPGQGLQFLFEYFSETQRNKGNFPGRFSGRQFSNSRSEMNVSTLELGDSALYLCASSLAPGPNEQFFGPGTRLTVL.

CDR3 in DNA: TGTGCCAGTGTACCAACAGGGGGCGGTTGGGGCATGAACACTGAAGCTTTCTTT. Its translation is CASVPTGGGWGMNTEAFF. V gene TRBV19 combines with J gene TRBJ1-1; TRBD1 agrees at 9 bases. The V and J ends lost 8 bases and 0 bases, in that order; junction bases with no gene match: 16. CDR1 is LNHDA and CDR2 is SQIVND in the germline V gene (reference sequence). The CDR3 contains 18 residues.

To note about this clone: One end of the junction fails to match germline, which may point to a read error. This chain connects TRBV7-7 to TRBJ1-3; D uncertain. CDR1 and CDR2 from the germline V gene are SSHAT and FNYEAQ (reference sequence). The CDR3 extends over 18 amino acids. CDR3 protein: CASSPRVASLSSGNTIYF. The CDR3 nucleotides read TGTGCTAGCAGCCCTCGGGTGGCCAGCTTGAGCTCTGGAAACACCATATATTTT.

The genes are TRBV6-5 and TRBJ2-5; TRBD1 matches at 8 bases. Judging by the DNA end, TRBJ2-7 fits better; the J call may be wrong. Germline values: CDR1 MNHEY, CDR2 SVGAGI. The CDR3 has 15 residues. Here the CDR3 reads CASSRPGQGTYEQYF. CDR3 DNA: TGTGCCAGCAGTAGACCCGGACAGGGAACCTACGAGCAGTACTTC.

This chain uses TRBV6-5 with TRBJ2-7; the match to TRBD2 covers 9 bases. Per germline, CDR1 MNHEY and CDR2 SVGAGI. This CDR3 region has 14 residues. J gave up 7 bases and V 6 bases, and 10 bases lay outside the gene matches. CDR3 loop: CASRGGPSGIEQYF. In nucleotides, the CDR3 is TGTGCCAGCAGGGGAGGCCCTAGCGGGATTGAGCAGTACTTC.

CDR3 sequence reads: CSAEGVVGSYGYTF. The CDR3 nucleotides are TGCAGCGCTGAGGGGGTAGTGGGTTCATATGGCTACACCTTC. The J gene is TRBJ1-2, the V gene TRBV29-1; D possibly corresponds to TRBD1 (6 bases). Per germline, CDR1 SQVTM and CDR2 ANQGSEA. Trimming left V 7 bases short and J 5 bases short, with 20 bases between. This CDR3 is 14 amino acids long.

The rearrangement links TRBV28 to TRBJ2-3, with 7 bases aligning to TRBD1. The CDR3 covers 14 residues. CDR1 is MDHEN and CDR2 is SYDVKM in the germline V gene. The ends lost 5 bases at V and 6 bases at J; junction bases unmatched: 8. CDR3 in DNA: TGTGCCAGCAGTCAGGGGGACCGGAGGGATACGCAGTATTTT. As protein: CASSQGDRRDTQYF.

The chain combines TRBV5-1 with TRBJ1-4, with TRBD1 identical over 8 bases. V lost 1 base and J lost 2; bases outside the gene matches: 4. CDR3 length: 16 residues. From germline, CDR1 is SGHRS and CDR2 YFSETQ. CDR3 DNA: TGCGCCAGCAGCTTGACAGGGGGATCGACTAATGAAAAACTGTTTTTT. As protein: CASSLTGGSTNEKLFF.

The V call is TRBV7-2, the J call TRBJ2-3; 14 bases align to TRBD2. The V segment lost 2 bases and the J segment 6 bases; nucleotides outside the gene matches: 13. Germline V gene lookup returns CDR1 SGHTA and CDR2 FQGNSA. The CDR3 consists of 19 residues. The CDR3 loop reads CASSLTPWTSGRSRDTQYF. The CDR3 DNA reads as TGTGCCAGCAGCTTAACCCCCTGGACTAGCGGGAGGTCAAGGGATACGCAGTATTTT.

This sequence joins TRBV28 and TRBJ2-3; 10 positions agree with TRBD2. V shed 3 bases, J shed 7 bases, and the junction held 7 bases outside the gene matches. This CDR3 spans 15 amino acids. From germline, CDR1 is MDHEN and CDR2 SYDVKM. The CDR3 bases are TGTGCCAGCAGTTTCCTAGCTAGCGGGAGTAATACGCAGTATTTT. Translated: CASSFLASGSNTQYF.

The chain links TRBV6-6 to TRBJ1-2; weak D call: TRBD1 (6 bases). Germline loops: CDR1 MNHNY, CDR2 SVGAGI (reference sequence). The CDR3 extends over 14 amino acids. Trimming shortened V by 5 bases and J by 2 bases, and 12 bases separated the two germline ends. The CDR3 nucleotides read TGTGCCAGCAGTACAGACAGGACAAACTATGGCTACACCTTC. Translation: CASSTDRTNYGYTF.

The gene calls are TRBV7-6 and TRBJ2-1, with 8 bases lining up with TRBD2. V was clipped by 1 base and J by 4 bases; unmatched bases: 6. This CDR3 has 16 amino acids. Germline V gene lookup returns CDR1 SGHVS and CDR2 FNYEAQ. The chain's CDR3 is CASSLGSGGPYNEQFF. In nucleotides, the CDR3 is TGTGCCAGCAGCTTAGGTTCGGGAGGGCCTTACAATGAGCAGTTCTTC.

This clone appeared a single time. The chain uses TRBV6-5 and TRBJ2-7; 7 bases agree with TRBD2. J gave up 6 bases and V 6 bases, and 11 bases lay outside the gene matches. The germline V gene has CDR1 MNHEY and CDR2 SVGAGI. The CDR3 covers 14 residues. The CDR3, as DNA: TGTGCCAGCAGGCCCCTCCGCGGGAGTAGCGAGCAGTACTTC. Translation: CASRPLRGSSEQYF.

CDR3 sequence reads: CASSDSHGSGNEQFF. Here the CDR3 DNA reads TGTGCCAGCAGTGACTCACATGGGAGTGGGAATGAGCAGTTCTTC. V usage is TRBV6-4 and J usage is TRBJ2-1, with a tentative D call TRBD2 (5 bases). This CDR3 has 15 amino acids. V was cut by 0 bases and J by 7 bases, with 13 bases left in between. The germline V gene encodes CDR1 MRHNA and CDR2 SNTAGT.

The rearrangement uses TRBV28 and TRBJ2-1; D unclear. CDR3 size: 11 residues. The ends were cut back, 6 bases at V and 4 bases at J, with 4 bases in the middle. Germline CDR1 is MDHEN and CDR2 is SYDVKM. CDR3 in amino acids: CASSWYNEQFF. Written as DNA, the CDR3 is TGTGCCAGCAGCTGGTACAATGAGCAGTTCTTC.

This clone was counted a single time. The chain combines TRBV10-3 with TRBJ1-1; 9 bases line up with TRBD1. The ends lost 5 bases at V and 4 bases at J; junction bases unmatched: 11. In germline, CDR1 is ENHRY, CDR2 SYGVKD. The length of the CDR3 is 16 residues. CDR3 loop: CAISSKPGQGTTEAFF. The CDR3 DNA follows: TGTGCCATCAGTTCCAAACCGGGACAGGGAACCACTGAAGCTTTCTTT.

V gene TRBV7-3 combines with J gene TRBJ2-7; 9 bases map to TRBD1. J was trimmed by 5 bases and V by 5 bases; bases with no gene match: 13. This CDR3 region has 16 residues. Looked up from germline, CDR1 is SGHTA and CDR2 is FQGTGA. The CDR3 nucleotides are TGTGCCAGCAGCCCTACGGGACAGGGTCGGGGCCACGAGCAGTACTTC. Protein product: CASSPTGQGRGHEQYF.

The chain couples TRBV9 to TRBJ2-2; weak D call: TRBD1 (5 bases). The CDR3 has 14 amino acids. In germline, CDR1 is SGDLS, CDR2 YYNGEE. Trimming removed 4 bases at V and 5 bases at J, with 12 bases between. CDR3 in DNA: TGTGCCAGCAGCCTGGGGCCCGGAACCGGGGAGCTGTTTTTT. Its protein product is CASSLGPGTGELFF.